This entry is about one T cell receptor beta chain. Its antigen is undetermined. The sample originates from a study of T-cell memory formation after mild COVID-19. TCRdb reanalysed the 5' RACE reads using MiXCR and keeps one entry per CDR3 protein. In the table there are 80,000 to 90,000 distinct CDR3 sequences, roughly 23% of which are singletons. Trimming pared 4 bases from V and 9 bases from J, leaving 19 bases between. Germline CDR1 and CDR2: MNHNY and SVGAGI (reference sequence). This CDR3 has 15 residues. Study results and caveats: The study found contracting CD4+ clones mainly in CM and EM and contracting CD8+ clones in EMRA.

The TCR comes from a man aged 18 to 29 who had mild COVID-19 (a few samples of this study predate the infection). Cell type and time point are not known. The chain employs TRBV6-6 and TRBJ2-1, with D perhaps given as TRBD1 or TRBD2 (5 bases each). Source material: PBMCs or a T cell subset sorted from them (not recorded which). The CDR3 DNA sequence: TGTGCCAGCAGTTCCCGAGGGACGGAGGCTACTGAGCAGTTCTTC. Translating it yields CASSSRGTEATEQFF.